This is a list of T cell receptor beta chains from one sample in a study of blood T cell repertoires in COVID-19. The assay was immunoSEQ multiplex PCR, and TCRdb's table has in-frame clones only and misses some. The sample holds around 83,000 clones; under 90% are singletons and the top ten take roughly 14%. Sample: peripheral blood. The source is a woman aged 65 to 85 with acute or convalescent COVID-19. Both conserved end residues are part of each CDR3. The D gene is left open where the match is weak. Only some rows state a clone size, as once, few, many or a class for expanded clones.

D	J	size	V	CDR3	DNA
TRBD2	TRBJ2-1	-	TRBV3-1/TRBV3-2	CASSQEAGPLKEQFF	TGTGCCAGCAGCCAAGAAGCGGGGCCGTTGAAGGAGCAGTTCTTC
TRBD1	TRBJ1-2	-	TRBV6-5	CASSYPQGYGYTF	TGTGCCAGCAGTTACCCACAGGGGTATGGCTACACCTTC
TRBD1	TRBJ1-2	-	TRBV24-1	CATSAPLGTGGPDYGYTF	TGTGCCACCAGTGCCCCTCTTGGGACAGGGGGCCCGGACTATGGCTACACCTTC
-	TRBJ1-2	-	TRBV4-1	CASSQDPGIYGYTF	TGCGCCAGCAGCCAAGATCCAGGGATCTATGGCTACACCTTC
-	TRBJ2-5	-	TRBV5-4	CASSLQGGPKQETQYF	TGTGCCAGCAGCTTGCAGGGAGGACCGAAACAAGAGACCCAGTACTTC
-	TRBJ1-5	-	TRBV7-5	CARKNPCQGVVQGSNQPQHF	TGTGCCAGAAAGAATCCTTGCCAGGGAGTCGTTCAGGGGAGCAATCAGCCCCAGCATTTT
TRBD1	TRBJ1-1	-	TRBV3-1/TRBV3-2	CASSQGPSDRGTEAFF	TGTGCCAGCAGCCAAGGACCTTCAGACAGGGGCACTGAAGCTTTCTTT
-	TRBJ1-2	-	TRBV6-5	CASSSNYGYTF	TGTGCCAGCAGTTCAAACTATGGCTACACCTTC
TRBD1	TRBJ1-1	-	TRBV5-1	CASSPRTGGGTEAFF	TGCGCCAGCAGCCCGCGGACAGGGGGCGGAACTGAAGCTTTCTTT
-	TRBJ2-3	-	TRBV6-5	CASSYPPGGTDTQYF	TGTGCCAGCAGCTACCCCCCAGGGGGCACAGATACGCAGTATTTT
TRBD2	TRBJ2-2	-	TRBV5-4	CASSRTSANTGELFF	TGTGCCAGCAGCAGAACTAGCGCAAACACCGGGGAGCTGTTTTTT
TRBD1	TRBJ1-6	few	TRBV5-6	CASSFGQGYGNSPLHF	TGTGCCAGCAGCTTCGGACAGGGCTATGGTAATTCACCCCTCCACTTT
TRBD1	TRBJ1-2	-	TRBV24-1	CATSDQGQGSLGYTF	TGTGCCACCAGTGATCAAGGACAGGGGTCCCTCGGCTACACCTTC
-	TRBJ2-1	-	TRBV18	CASSPRGYEQFF	TGTGCCAGCTCACCACGAGGGTATGAGCAGTTCTTC
-	TRBJ1-1	-	TRBV27	CASSQTRGAAEAFF	TGTGCCAGCAGCCAAACGCGGGGGGCGGCTGAAGCTTTCTTT
-	TRBJ1-1	-	TRBV19	CASSPETVTNTEAFF	TGTGCCAGTAGTCCTGAAACGGTTACGAACACTGAAGCTTTCTTT
TRBD1	TRBJ2-3	-	TRBV6-1	CASSEPGQGLDTQYF	TGTGCCAGCAGTGAACCGGGACAGGGCTTGGATACGCAGTATTTT
TRBD1	TRBJ1-1	-	TRBV5-4	CASSRPWTGRNLAETEAFF	TGTGCCAGCAGCCGCCCCTGGACAGGGAGGAATCTCGCGGAGACTGAAGCTTTCTTT
TRBD2	TRBJ2-5	-	TRBV2	CASTGGGETQYF	TGTGCCAGCACTGGGGGGGGAGAGACCCAGTACTTC
TRBD2	TRBJ2-5	few	TRBV6-1	CASSEGAGYQETQYF	TGTGCCAGCAGTGAAGGAGCGGGGTACCAAGAGACCCAGTACTTC
-	TRBJ2-1	-	TRBV13	CASSYAGEQFF	TGTGCCAGCAGTTACGCGGGTGAGCAGTTCTTC
-	TRBJ2-1	-	TRBV12-3/TRBV12-4	CASSSPLGLGQFF	TGTGCCAGCAGTTCCCCCTTGGGCTTGGGGCAGTTCTTC
-	TRBJ2-3	-	TRBV5-8	CASSLGTGRADTQYF	TGTGCCAGCAGCTTGGGGACAGGGAGGGCAGATACGCAGTATTTT
-	TRBJ1-1	-	TRBV3-1/TRBV3-2	CASSQQTGTAFF	TGTGCCAGCAGCCAACAGACAGGCACAGCTTTCTTT
-	TRBJ1-4	-	TRBV6-2/TRBV6-3	CASSGQTLNEKLFF	TGTGCCAGCAGCGGACAGACGCTTAATGAAAAACTGTTTTTT
TRBD2	TRBJ2-5	few	TRBV6-1	CASSEAGGLVSKETQYF	TGTGCCAGCAGTGAAGCCGGGGGACTAGTCAGCAAAGAGACCCAGTACTTC
TRBD2	TRBJ2-1	once	TRBV6-5	CASSSSGGAYNEQFF	TGTGCCAGCAGTTCAAGCGGGGGGGCGTACAATGAGCAGTTCTTC
TRBD2	TRBJ2-1	-	TRBV5-4	CASSFSLAGPNNEQFF	TGTGCCAGCAGCTTCTCCCTAGCGGGGCCAAACAATGAGCAGTTCTTC
TRBD2	TRBJ2-3	-	TRBV7-2	CASSSGLAGVSDTQYF	TGTGCCAGCAGCTCTGGACTAGCGGGAGTTTCGGATACGCAGTATTTT
-	TRBJ1-4	-	TRBV6-5	CASSYSTRGDGEKLFF	TGTGCCAGCAGTTACTCGACCAGGGGAGATGGTGAAAAACTGTTTTTT